The text below deals with one TCR beta chain. What it recognizes is unknown. This entry is derived from a study of read filtering for tumor transcriptome and immune sequencing. Study-wide background: Patients were approximately 17 male and about 15 female, mean age approximately 70 years, range about 47 to 85. Transcriptome libraries were built from DNase-treated RNA. Study outcomes and limitations: Dropping single-read clonotypes raised IR-seq and RNA-seq shared-clonotype correlation.

From around 440 ng of RNA, a library with molecular barcoded alpha/delta and beta/gamma adaptors was made. TCRdb ran MiXCR on the reads and lists one entry per CDR3 protein. The sample consists of some 46,000 distinct CDR3 sequences, roughly a fifth of them appearing once. Every patient had bone marrow sampled while the disease was active. Per germline, CDR1 MNHNS and CDR2 SASEGT. V dropped 5 bases and J dropped 9; count of bases not matched to a gene: 9. This CDR3 is 15 amino acids long. This chain uses TRBV6-1 with TRBJ2-1; the match to TRBD2 covers 11 bases. The receptor's source is a donor over 35 with multiple myeloma. Sequencing input: a population of CD138-negative cells sorted from bone marrow. CDR3 in amino acids: CASSRLAGSMAEQFF. CDR3 nucleotide sequence: TGTGCCAGCAGTCGACTAGCGGGATCGATGGCTGAGCAGTTCTTC.